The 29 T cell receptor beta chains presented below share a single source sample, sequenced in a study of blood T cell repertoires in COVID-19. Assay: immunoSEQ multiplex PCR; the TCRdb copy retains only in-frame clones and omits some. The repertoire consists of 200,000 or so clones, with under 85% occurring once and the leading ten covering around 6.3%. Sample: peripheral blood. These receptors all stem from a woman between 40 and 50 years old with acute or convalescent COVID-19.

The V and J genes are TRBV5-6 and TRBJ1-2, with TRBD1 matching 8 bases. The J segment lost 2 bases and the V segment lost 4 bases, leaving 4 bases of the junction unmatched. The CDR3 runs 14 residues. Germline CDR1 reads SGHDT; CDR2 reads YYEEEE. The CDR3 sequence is CASSRRTGNYGYTF. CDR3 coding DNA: TGTGCCAGCAGCCGCAGGACAGGGAACTATGGCTACACCTTC.

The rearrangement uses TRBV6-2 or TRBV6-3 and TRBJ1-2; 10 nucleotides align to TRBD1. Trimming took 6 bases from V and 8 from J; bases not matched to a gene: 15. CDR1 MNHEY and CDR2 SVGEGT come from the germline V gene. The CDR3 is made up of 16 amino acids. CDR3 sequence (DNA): TGTGCCAGCAGCTCACCCAGGGACAGGGGAAGTCGGGGCTACACCTTC. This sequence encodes CASSSPRDRGSRGYTF.

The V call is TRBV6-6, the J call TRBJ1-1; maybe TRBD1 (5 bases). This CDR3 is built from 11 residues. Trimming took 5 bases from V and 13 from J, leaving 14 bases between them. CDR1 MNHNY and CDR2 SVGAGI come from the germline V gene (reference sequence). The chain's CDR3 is CASSQGAVGFF. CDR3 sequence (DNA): TGTGCCAGCAGTCAAGGGGCGGTCGGTTTCTTT.

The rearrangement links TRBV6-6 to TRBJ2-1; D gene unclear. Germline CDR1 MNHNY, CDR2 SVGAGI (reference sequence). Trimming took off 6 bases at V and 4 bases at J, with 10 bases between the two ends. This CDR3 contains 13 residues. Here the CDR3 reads CASSAANYNEQFF. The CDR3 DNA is TGTGCCAGCAGCGCGGCGAATTACAATGAGCAGTTCTTC.

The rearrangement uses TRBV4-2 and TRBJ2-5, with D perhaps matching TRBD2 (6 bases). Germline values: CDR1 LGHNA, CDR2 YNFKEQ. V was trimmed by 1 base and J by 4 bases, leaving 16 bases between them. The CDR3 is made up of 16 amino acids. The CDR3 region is CASSQGRRTTTETQYF. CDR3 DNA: TGTGCCAGCAGCCAAGGCCGGCGGACTACCACAGAGACCCAGTACTTC.

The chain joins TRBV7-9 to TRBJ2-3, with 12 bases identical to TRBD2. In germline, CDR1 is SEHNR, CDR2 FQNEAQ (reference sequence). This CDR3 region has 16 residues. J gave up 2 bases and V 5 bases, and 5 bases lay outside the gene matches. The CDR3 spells CASSPRTSGTTDTQYF. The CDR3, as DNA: TGTGCCAGCAGCCCACGGACTAGCGGGACCACAGATACGCAGTATTTT.

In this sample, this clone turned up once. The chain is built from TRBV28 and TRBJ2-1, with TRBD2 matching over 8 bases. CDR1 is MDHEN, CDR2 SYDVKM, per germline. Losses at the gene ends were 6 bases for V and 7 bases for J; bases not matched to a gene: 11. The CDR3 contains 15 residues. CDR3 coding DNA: TGTGCCAGCAGCACCCCAAATCGGGAGGGGAATGAGCAGTTCTTC. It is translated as CASSTPNREGNEQFF. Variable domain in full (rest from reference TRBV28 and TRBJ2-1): DVKVTQSSRYLVKRTGEKVFLECVQDMDHENMFWYRQDPGLGLRLIYFSYDVKMKEKGDIPEGYSVSREKKERFSLILESASTNQTSMYLCASSTPNREGNEQFFGPGTRLTVL.

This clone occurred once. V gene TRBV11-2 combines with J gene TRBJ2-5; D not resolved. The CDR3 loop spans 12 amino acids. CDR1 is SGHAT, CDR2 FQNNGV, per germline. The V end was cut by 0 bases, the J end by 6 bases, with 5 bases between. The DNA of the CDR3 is TGTGCCAGCAGCTTAGATAAGCAGACCCAGTACTTC. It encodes CASSLDKQTQYF.

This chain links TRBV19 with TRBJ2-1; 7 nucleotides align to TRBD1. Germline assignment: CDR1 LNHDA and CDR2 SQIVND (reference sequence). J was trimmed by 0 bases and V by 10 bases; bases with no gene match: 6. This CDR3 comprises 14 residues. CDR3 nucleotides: TGTGCCACCGAGGGGGACAGCTCCTACAATGAGCAGTTCTTC. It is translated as CATEGDSSYNEQFF.

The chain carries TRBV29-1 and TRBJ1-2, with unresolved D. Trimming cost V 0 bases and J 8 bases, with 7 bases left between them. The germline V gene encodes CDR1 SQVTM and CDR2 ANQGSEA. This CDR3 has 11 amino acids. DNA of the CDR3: TGCAGCGTTGAAGACGGTTGGGGCTACACCTTC. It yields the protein CSVEDGWGYTF.

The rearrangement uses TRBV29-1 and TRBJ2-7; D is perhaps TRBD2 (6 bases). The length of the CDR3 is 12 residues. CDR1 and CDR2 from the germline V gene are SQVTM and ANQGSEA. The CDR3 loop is CATGVGSYEQYF. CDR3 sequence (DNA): TGCGCGACGGGAGTAGGATCCTACGAGCAGTACTTC.

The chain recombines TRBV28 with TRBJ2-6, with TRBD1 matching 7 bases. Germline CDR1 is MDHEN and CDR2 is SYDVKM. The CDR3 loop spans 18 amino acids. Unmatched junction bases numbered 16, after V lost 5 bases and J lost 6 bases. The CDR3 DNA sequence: TGTGCCAGCAGTCCCGGGGACAGTCCCGGAGGTTTGGCCAACGTCCTGACTTTC. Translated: CASSPGDSPGGLANVLTF. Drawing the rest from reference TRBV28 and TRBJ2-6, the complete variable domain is DVKVTQSSRYLVKRTGEKVFLECVQDMDHENMFWYRQDPGLGLRLIYFSYDVKMKEKGDIPEGYSVSREKKERFSLILESASTNQTSMYLCASSPGDSPGGLANVLTFGAGSRLTVL.

CDR3 bases: TGTGCCTGGAGCGCCACAGGGGGCGCGTTAGGTTCACCCCTCCACTTT. Its protein is CAWSATGGALGSPLHF. V and J are TRBV30 and TRBJ1-6, with 9 bases identical to TRBD1. The CDR3 has 16 residues. From germline, CDR1 is GTSNPN and CDR2 SVGIG (reference sequence). Unmatched junction bases numbered 12, after V lost 3 bases and J lost 9 bases. Combining the CDR3 with reference TRBV30 and TRBJ1-6 gives the whole variable domain SQTIHQWPATLVQPVGSPLSLECTVEGTSNPNLYWYRQAAGRGLQLLFYSVGIGQISSEVPQNLSASRPQDRQFILSSKKLLLSDSGFYLCAWSATGGALGSPLHFGNGTRLTVT.

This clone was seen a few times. CDR3 sequence (DNA): TGTGCCATCAGTGCGGGGACATTGAGCAATCAGCCCCAGCATTTT. Translating it yields CAISAGTLSNQPQHF. The J gene is TRBJ1-5, the V gene TRBV10-3; possibly TRBD1 for D (6 bases). Germline CDR1 and CDR2: ENHRY and SYGVKD. The V end was cut by 4 bases, the J end by 1 base, with 11 bases between. The CDR3 extends over 15 amino acids.

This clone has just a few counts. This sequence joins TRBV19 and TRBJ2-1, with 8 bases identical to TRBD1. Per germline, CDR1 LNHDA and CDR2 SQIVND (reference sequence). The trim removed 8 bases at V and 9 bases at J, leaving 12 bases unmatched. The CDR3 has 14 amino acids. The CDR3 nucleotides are TGTGCCAGTCGCAGGGGGCCGATCGATGGTGAGCAGTTCTTC. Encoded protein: CASRRGPIDGEQFF.

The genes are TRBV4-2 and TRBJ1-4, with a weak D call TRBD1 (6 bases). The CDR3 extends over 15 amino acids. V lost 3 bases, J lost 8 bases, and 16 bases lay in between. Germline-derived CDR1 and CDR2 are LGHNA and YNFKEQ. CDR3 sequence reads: CASSQSQGGSEKLFF. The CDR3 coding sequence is TGTGCCAGCAGCCAGTCACAGGGAGGGAGCGAAAAACTGTTTTTT.

CDR3 amino acids: CASSQDGHEAFF. DNA for the CDR3: TGTGCCAGCAGCCAAGATGGACATGAAGCTTTCTTT. The chain recombines TRBV3-1 (or the pseudogene TRBV3-2) with TRBJ1-1; D may be TRBD1 (5 bases). V was pared by 0 bases and J by 7 bases, with 6 bases between. This CDR3 comprises 12 residues. CDR1 is LGHDT and CDR2 is YNNKEL in the germline V gene (reference sequence).

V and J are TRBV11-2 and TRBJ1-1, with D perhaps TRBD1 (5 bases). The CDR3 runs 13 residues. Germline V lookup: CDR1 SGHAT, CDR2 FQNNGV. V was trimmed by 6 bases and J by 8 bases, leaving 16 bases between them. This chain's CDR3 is CASRPGPKGEAFF. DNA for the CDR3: TGTGCCAGCAGACCCGGACCCAAGGGGGAAGCTTTCTTT.

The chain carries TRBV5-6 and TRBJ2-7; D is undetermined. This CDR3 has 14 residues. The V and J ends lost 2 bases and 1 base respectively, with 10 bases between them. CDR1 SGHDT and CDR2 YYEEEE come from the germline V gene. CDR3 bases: TGTGCCAGCAGCTTTACCTCTATATCCTACGAGCAGTACTTC. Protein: CASSFTSISYEQYF.

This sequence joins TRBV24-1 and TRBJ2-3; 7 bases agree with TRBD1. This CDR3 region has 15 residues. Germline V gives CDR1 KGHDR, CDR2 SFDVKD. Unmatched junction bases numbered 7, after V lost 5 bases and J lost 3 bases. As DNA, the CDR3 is TGTGCCACCAGTGCCCAGGGGGATGTGACAGATACGCAGTATTTT. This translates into CATSAQGDVTDTQYF.

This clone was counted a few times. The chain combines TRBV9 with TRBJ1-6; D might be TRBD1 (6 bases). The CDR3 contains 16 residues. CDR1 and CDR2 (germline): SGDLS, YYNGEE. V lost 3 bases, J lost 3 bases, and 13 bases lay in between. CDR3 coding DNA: TGTGCCAGCAGCGAAAGGGGGTATAGCTATAATTCACCCCTCCACTTT. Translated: CASSERGYSYNSPLHF.

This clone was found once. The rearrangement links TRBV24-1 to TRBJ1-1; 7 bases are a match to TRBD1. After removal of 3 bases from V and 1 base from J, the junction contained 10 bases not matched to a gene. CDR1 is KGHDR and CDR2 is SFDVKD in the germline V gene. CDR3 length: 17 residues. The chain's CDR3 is CATSDAGTDPPNTEAFF. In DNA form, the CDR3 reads TGTGCCACCAGTGATGCCGGGACAGATCCACCGAACACTGAAGCTTTCTTT.

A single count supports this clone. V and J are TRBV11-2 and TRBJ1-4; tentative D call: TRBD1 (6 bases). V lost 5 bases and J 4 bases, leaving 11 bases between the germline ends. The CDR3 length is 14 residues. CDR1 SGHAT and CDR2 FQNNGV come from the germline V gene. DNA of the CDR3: TGTGCCAGCAGCAAAGACAGGAATAATGAAAAACTGTTTTTT. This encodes CASSKDRNNEKLFF.

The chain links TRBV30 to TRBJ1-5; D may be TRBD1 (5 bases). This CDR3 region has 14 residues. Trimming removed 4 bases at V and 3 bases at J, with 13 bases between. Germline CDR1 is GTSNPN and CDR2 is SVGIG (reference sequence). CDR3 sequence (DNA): TGTGCCTGGAAAGCGGGGACTTCCAATCAGCCCCAGCATTTT. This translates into CAWKAGTSNQPQHF.

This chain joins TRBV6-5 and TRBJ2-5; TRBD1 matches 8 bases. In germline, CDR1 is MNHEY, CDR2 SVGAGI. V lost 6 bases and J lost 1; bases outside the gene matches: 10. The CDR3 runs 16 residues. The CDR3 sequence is CASSYSQGTGQETQYF. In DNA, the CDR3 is TGTGCCAGCAGCTACAGCCAGGGGACAGGCCAAGAGACCCAGTACTTC.

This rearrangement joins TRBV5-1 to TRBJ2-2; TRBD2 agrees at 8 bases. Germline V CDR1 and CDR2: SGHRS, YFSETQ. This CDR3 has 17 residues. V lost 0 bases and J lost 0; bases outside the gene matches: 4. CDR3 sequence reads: CASSLALAGPNTGELFF. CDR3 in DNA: TGCGCCAGCAGCTTGGCCTTAGCGGGACCGAACACCGGGGAGCTGTTTTTT. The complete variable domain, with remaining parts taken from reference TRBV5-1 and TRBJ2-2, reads KAGVTQTPRYLIKTRGQQVTLSCSPISGHRSVSWYQQTPGQGLQFLFEYFSETQRNKGNFPGRFSGRQFSNSRSEMNVSTLELGDSALYLCASSLALAGPNTGELFFGEGSRLTVL.

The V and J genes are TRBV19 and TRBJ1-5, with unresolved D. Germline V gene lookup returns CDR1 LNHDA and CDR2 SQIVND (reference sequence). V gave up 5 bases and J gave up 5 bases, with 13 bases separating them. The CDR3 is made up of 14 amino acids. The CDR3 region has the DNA TGTGCCAGTAGTGTCAGAGACTATGATCAGCCCCAGCATTTT. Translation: CASSVRDYDQPQHF.

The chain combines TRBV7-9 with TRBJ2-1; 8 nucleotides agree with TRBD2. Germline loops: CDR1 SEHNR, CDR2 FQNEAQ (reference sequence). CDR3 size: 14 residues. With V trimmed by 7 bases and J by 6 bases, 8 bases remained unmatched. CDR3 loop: CASIDPGGPNEQFF. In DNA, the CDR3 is TGTGCCAGCATCGACCCGGGAGGGCCCAATGAGCAGTTCTTC.

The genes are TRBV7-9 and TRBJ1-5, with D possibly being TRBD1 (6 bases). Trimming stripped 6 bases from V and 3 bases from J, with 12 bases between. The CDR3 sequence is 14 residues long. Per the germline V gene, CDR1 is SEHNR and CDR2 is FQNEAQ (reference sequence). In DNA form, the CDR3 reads TGTGCCAGCAGTTCAGGGGTGGACAATCAGCCCCAGCATTTT. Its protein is CASSSGVDNQPQHF.